Listed here are 21 T cell receptor beta chains from one sample, sequenced in a study of a mutant IDH1 vaccine in newly diagnosed glioma. Time point described: week 47, end of study. What each vaccine dose contained was 300 ug of mutant IDH1 20-mer peptide, accompanied by topical imiquimod. These TCRs are of unknown antigen specificity. The data were produced by immunoSEQ multiplex PCR, yet TCRdb's version contains in-frame clones alone and is incomplete. This sample has about 94,000 clones; roughly 91% occur once, and the top ten carry approximately 0.8%. The sequences come from PBMCs, collected from a glioma patient whose treatment included an IDH1 peptide vaccine. Receptors originate from a woman aged 45 to 65 with glioma.

The rearrangement links TRBV6-1 to TRBJ1-2, with D unresolved. The germline V and J ends were trimmed by 0 bases and 2 bases, with 4 bases remaining between them. Germline V gene data show CDR1 as MNHNS and CDR2 as SASEGT. The CDR3 covers 13 residues. The CDR3 coding sequence is TGTGCCAGCAGTGAAGCAGGGAACTATGGCTACACCTTC. The encoded protein is CASSEAGNYGYTF.

V usage is TRBV11-2 and J usage is TRBJ2-7, with D perhaps matching TRBD1 (6 bases). The CDR3 spans 14 residues. Trimming shortened V by 5 bases and J by 1 base, and 12 bases separated the two germline ends. In germline, CDR1 is SGHAT, CDR2 FQNNGV. CDR3 amino acids: CASSVLGGSYEQYF. DNA of the CDR3: TGTGCCAGCAGCGTCCTAGGGGGTTCCTACGAGCAGTACTTC.

The count of this clone is one. The chain is built from TRBV9 and TRBJ1-2; possibly TRBD1 for D (5 bases). The germline V gene has CDR1 SGDLS and CDR2 YYNGEE. The CDR3 sequence is 14 residues long. V was trimmed by 0 bases and J by 5 bases, leaving 11 bases between them. CDR3 region: CASSVGGTVYGYTF. As DNA, the CDR3 is TGTGCCAGCAGCGTAGGCGGGACGGTTTATGGCTACACCTTC.

J is TRBJ1-1 and V is TRBV14, with a weak D call TRBD1 (6 bases). With 4 bases removed from V and 5 bases from J, the gap between germline ends came to 14 bases. Germline assignment: CDR1 SGHDN and CDR2 FVKESK. The CDR3 length is 14 residues. CDR3 in amino acids: CASSRTGGRTEAFF. CDR3 nucleotide sequence: TGTGCCAGCAGCCGTACGGGGGGCAGGACTGAAGCTTTCTTT.

This chain links TRBV18 with TRBJ2-7; D may correspond to TRBD1 or TRBD2 (6 bases each). This CDR3 is built from 14 residues. The germline CDR1 and CDR2 sequences are KGHSH and LQKENI. V was trimmed by 2 bases and J by 5 bases, leaving 13 bases between them. CDR3 coding DNA: TGTGCCAGCTCACCAGCGGGACAAAGCAACGAGCAGTACTTC. This codes for CASSPAGQSNEQYF.

Concerning this clone: At the DNA level, this CDR3 is encoded by other sequences in the same sample as well. The chain couples TRBV7-2 to TRBJ2-7; maybe TRBD2 (6 bases). Trimming stripped 1 base from V and 2 bases from J, with 9 bases between. Germline CDR1 reads SGHTA; CDR2 reads FQGNSA. The CDR3 has 14 amino acids. CDR3 residues: CASSLEGRTYEQYF. The CDR3 DNA sequence: TGTGCCAGCAGCTTAGAGGGGAGGACCTACGAGCAGTACTTC. Drawing the rest from reference TRBV7-2 and TRBJ2-7, the complete variable domain is GAGVSQSPSNKVTEKGKDVELRCDPISGHTALYWYRQSLGQGLEFLIYFQGNSAPDKSGLPSDRFSAERTGGSVSTLTIQRTQQEDSAVYLCASSLEGRTYEQYFGPGTRLTVT.

The chain is built from TRBV27 and TRBJ2-7; the D gene is possibly TRBD1 (5 bases). V was cut by 5 bases and J by 5 bases, with 13 bases left in between. This CDR3 is 13 amino acids long. The germline CDR1 and CDR2 sequences are MNHEY and SMNVEV (reference sequence). CDR3 region: CASSPQGTHEQYF. CDR3 nucleotides: TGTGCCAGCAGTCCCCAGGGTACCCACGAGCAGTACTTC.

The J gene is TRBJ2-1, the V gene TRBV9, with 8 bases fitting TRBD2. Per the germline V gene, CDR1 is SGDLS and CDR2 is YYNGEE. CDR3 length: 15 amino acids. The V and J ends lost 0 bases and 7 bases, in that order; junction bases with no gene match: 6. CDR3 nucleotide sequence: TGTGCCAGCAGCGTAGCTCTGGCGGGGGGTAATGAGCAGTTCTTC. It yields the protein CASSVALAGGNEQFF.

This chain uses TRBV5-1 with TRBJ2-7, with 13 positions matching TRBD2. The CDR3 is made up of 15 amino acids. Germline V gene sequence: CDR1 SGHRS, CDR2 YFSETQ. V dropped 2 bases and J dropped 3; count of bases not matched to a gene: 2. This CDR3 is CASSFGLAGDYEQYF. The CDR3 coding sequence is TGCGCCAGCAGCTTCGGACTAGCGGGAGACTACGAGCAGTACTTC.

The CDR3 spells CASSDTGQARNSPLHF. The CDR3 DNA follows: TGTGCCAGCAGTGATACCGGCCAGGCTCGTAATTCACCCCTCCACTTT. The chain joins TRBV6-1 to TRBJ1-6; no clear D. Germline loops: CDR1 MNHNS, CDR2 SASEGT. This CDR3 is 16 amino acids long. The V and J ends lost 3 bases and 6 bases respectively, with 15 bases between them.

The chain uses TRBV27 and TRBJ1-1; the D is unclear. The CDR3 is 13 residues long. Germline-derived CDR1 and CDR2 are MNHEY and SMNVEV (reference sequence). V was clipped by 2 bases and J by 11 bases, with 15 bases between them. CDR3 amino acids: CASSLEVGREAFF. The CDR3 region has the DNA TGTGCCAGCAGTTTAGAGGTGGGCCGGGAGGCTTTCTTT.

The chain recombines TRBV7-9 with TRBJ1-6; no clear D gene. This CDR3 has 16 amino acids. Trimming left V 5 bases short and J 0 bases short, with 11 bases between. Germline-derived CDR1 and CDR2 are SEHNR and FQNEAQ (reference sequence). DNA of the CDR3: TGTGCCAGCAGCCCTCGGGAGCGCTCCTATAATTCACCCCTCCACTTT. This codes for CASSPRERSYNSPLHF.

This rearrangement joins TRBV7-9 to TRBJ2-1, with 8 bases lining up with TRBD1. The CDR3 is 15 residues long. Germline CDR1 SEHNR, CDR2 FQNEAQ (reference sequence). The junction had 9 bases not matched to a gene; V was cut back by 3 bases and J by 8 bases. The CDR3 loop reads CASSFRQGARDEQFF. CDR3 in DNA: TGTGCCAGCAGCTTCAGGCAGGGGGCTCGGGATGAGCAGTTCTTC.

The table lists this clone with a few counts. The chain couples TRBV28 to TRBJ2-3; 8 nucleotides match TRBD2. Losses at the gene ends were 8 bases for V and 11 bases for J; bases not matched to a gene: 12. The germline gives CDR1 MDHEN, CDR2 SYDVKM. This CDR3 is built from 13 residues. CDR3 region: CASGSESGRGQYF. The CDR3 DNA reads as TGTGCCAGCGGAAGTGAATCCGGGAGGGGGCAGTATTTT.

About this clone: At one of its ends the junction is not consistent with the germline gene, which may arise from a read error. Other DNA sequences within the sample encode an identical CDR3. The J gene is TRBJ1-5, the V gene TRBV13; D not resolved. CDR1 is PRHDT, CDR2 FYEKMQ, per germline (reference sequence). The CDR3 has 12 amino acids. The CDR3 spells CASRVGNQPQHF. The DNA of the CDR3 is TGTGCCAGCAGGGTGGGGAATCAGCCCCAGCATTTC.

The chain combines TRBV28 with TRBJ2-1, with 9 nucleotides matching TRBD1. Germline V gene sequence: CDR1 MDHEN, CDR2 SYDVKM. V lost 5 bases to trimming and J lost 3 bases; unmatched junction nucleotides: 8. The CDR3 is made up of 16 amino acids. The CDR3 sequence: CASSTYRGRDYNEQFF. The CDR3 nucleotides are TGTGCCAGCAGTACCTACAGGGGGCGCGACTACAATGAGCAGTTCTTC.

The DNA for the CDR3 is TGCGCCAGCAGCTTGGGAGGTCGGACAGCGAGTTACGAGCAGTACTTC. Encoded protein: CASSLGGRTASYEQYF. This rearrangement joins TRBV5-1 to TRBJ2-7; possible D gene TRBD1, 6 bases. Trimming cost V 0 bases and J 4 bases, with 17 bases left between them. CDR1 and CDR2 (germline): SGHRS, YFSETQ. The CDR3 runs 16 residues. Full variable domain (outside the CDR3, taken from reference TRBV5-1 and TRBJ2-7): KAGVTQTPRYLIKTRGQQVTLSCSPISGHRSVSWYQQTPGQGLQFLFEYFSETQRNKGNFPGRFSGRQFSNSRSEMNVSTLELGDSALYLCASSLGGRTASYEQYFGPGTRLTVT.

The chain links TRBV5-3 to TRBJ1-5; 10 bases match TRBD1. TRBV5-3 is labeled an ORF, and its function is uncertain. After removal of 4 bases from V and 3 bases from J, the junction contained 7 bases not matched to a gene. The CDR3 is 16 residues long. CDR3 in amino acids: CARSRGTGALNQPQHF. As DNA, the CDR3 is TGTGCCAGAAGCCGTGGGACAGGGGCCCTCAATCAGCCCCAGCATTTT.

The chain has TRBV18 and TRBJ1-5; D unresolved. Germline lookup yields CDR1 KGHSH and CDR2 LQKENI. The CDR3 is made up of 15 amino acids. V was shortened by 5 bases and J by 2 bases, with 13 bases between the two germline ends. The CDR3 loop reads CASSRSRTGNQPQHF. As DNA, the CDR3 is TGTGCCAGCTCAAGGTCGCGGACGGGCAATCAGCCCCAGCATTTT.

The V and J genes are TRBV29-1 and TRBJ1-2; TRBD1 is a possible D gene (5 bases). This CDR3 has 13 amino acids. CDR1 SQVTM and CDR2 ANQGSEA come from the germline V gene. The ends were cut back, 2 bases at V and 3 bases at J, with 10 bases in the middle. CDR3 protein: CSVERGLDYGYTF. In DNA, the CDR3 is TGCAGCGTTGAAAGGGGATTGGACTATGGCTACACCTTC.

The CDR3 sequence: CASSLEGAPVGYTF. Written as DNA, the CDR3 is TGCGCCAGCAGCTTGGAGGGCGCGCCCGTGGGCTACACCTTC. V and J are TRBV5-1 and TRBJ1-2; no clear D. This CDR3 is built from 14 residues. Trimming left V 0 bases short and J 8 bases short, with 14 bases between. Per the germline V gene, CDR1 is SGHRS and CDR2 is YFSETQ.